This T cell receptor (beta chain) was sequenced during a study of T cell responses to AZD1222 COVID-19 vaccine. General study results and limits: The span of vaccine-associated CD4 TCRs extended across spike, with dominance at 160-218 and 743-854. Donors skewed white British and female; clonal diversity was possibly underestimated.

To note about this clone: What it binds is unknown.

The data were produced by immunoSEQ multiplex PCR, yet TCRdb's version contains in-frame clones alone and is incomplete. The sample carries under 200,000 clones, roughly 94% recorded once. Timing groups of about 4 and about 12 weeks for second doses were pooled. The sequence came from an adult who received the AZD1222 COVID-19 vaccine. The specimen comprised peripheral blood, sampled 28 days after the second AZD1222 dose.

The chain's CDR3 is CATWTARRSNTEAFF. The CDR3 nucleotides read TGTGCCACCTGGACAGCAAGGAGGAGTAACACTGAAGCTTTCTTT. J is TRBJ1-1 and V is TRBV6-5; D is perhaps TRBD1 (6 bases). Trimming pared 10 bases from V and 2 bases from J, leaving 20 bases between. The CDR3 has 15 amino acids. In germline, CDR1 is MNHEY, CDR2 SVGAGI.